This entry concerns a single TCR beta chain. Germline CDR1 and CDR2: SGHTA and FQGNSA. Trimming cost V 1 base and J 6 bases, with 13 bases left between them. The CDR3 totals 15 residues. This record belongs to a study of blood T cell repertoires in COVID-19. Study context: Italy, Spain and the United States were the sources of the convalescent and acute COVID-19 samples. Nucleic acid was either cDNA or gDNA, and it came from T cells, B-cell-depleted T cells, or PBMCs.

As processed by the authors: Reference gene primer amplification in the assay estimated nucleated cell counts. Sequencing used immunoSEQ multiplex PCR; TCRdb keeps in-frame clones, though not all of them. V and J calls plus clone size are reproduced from that table; the DNA served to infer D and trimming. Here the sample spans tens of thousands of clones, about 80% being singletons. V and J are TRBV7-2 and TRBJ1-5, with TRBD1 as a possible D gene (5 bases). This TCR was recovered from a man between 65 and 79 years old with acute or convalescent COVID-19. The sample taken for sequencing was peripheral blood. CDR3 region: CASSLEGFGGQPQHF. The CDR3 region has the DNA TGTGCCAGCAGCTTAGAGGGGTTCGGGGGTCAGCCCCAGCATTTT.